Presented here are 5 T cell receptor beta chains from one specimen sequenced in a study. A single record per CDR3 protein comes from TCRdb applying MiXCR to the 5' RACE reads. The sample has some 37,000 distinct CDR3 sequences, about 19% seen once. Sequenced input: naive CD4+ T cells sorted from a lymph node. Subset meaning: naive CD4+ T cells, CD4+CD45RA+CD25-. These receptors were taken from a female donor with breast cancer.

This sequence joins TRBV5-1 and TRBJ2-7, with 7 positions matching TRBD2. The germline CDR1 and CDR2 sequences are SGHRS and YFSETQ. Germline trimming cut 6 bases from V and 7 bases from J; bases unmatched to any gene: 13. The CDR3 contains 14 residues. The CDR3 sequence is CASTSERGAVEQYF. The CDR3 coding sequence is TGCGCCAGCACCTCGGAGCGGGGAGCGGTGGAGCAGTACTTC.

This clonotype has at least ten counts. The chain carries TRBV24-1 and TRBJ1-1; tentatively, D is TRBD1 (6 bases). This CDR3 has 12 amino acids. CDR1 is KGHDR and CDR2 is SFDVKD in the germline V gene. V was clipped by 4 bases and J by 11 bases, with 13 bases between them. CDR3 DNA: TGTGCCACCAGTGACCCACCGGGGGCGGCTTTCTTT. As protein: CATSDPPGAAFF.

V usage is TRBV15 and J usage is TRBJ2-3; unclear D gene. Germline CDR1 and CDR2: LNHNV and YYDKDF (reference sequence). V was cut by 1 base and J by 5 bases, with 13 bases left in between. This CDR3 contains 15 residues. CDR3 DNA: TGTGCCACCAGCAGAGGTATGGAACTCATAGATACGCAGTATTTT. This gives the protein CATSRGMELIDTQYF.

This clonotype was observed a handful of times. The rearrangement joins TRBV7-2 to TRBJ2-2, with D perhaps TRBD2 (7 bases). Trimming cost V 2 bases and J 5 bases, with 9 bases left between them. Germline-derived CDR1 and CDR2 are SGHTA and FQGNSA. The CDR3 extends over 14 amino acids. As DNA, the CDR3 is TGTGCCAGCAGCTTAAAGGGGGGGACCGGGGAGCTGTTTTTT. As protein: CASSLKGGTGELFF.

This clonotype was found a few times. The rearrangement joins TRBV5-1 to TRBJ2-7; 7 bases align to TRBD2. This CDR3 comprises 15 residues. The V and J ends lost 5 bases and 4 bases, in that order; junction bases with no gene match: 12. Germline V gives CDR1 SGHRS, CDR2 YFSETQ. CDR3 coding DNA: TGCGCCAGCAGTTCGTCCGGGGGGTCTAAATACGAGCAGTACTTC. Protein sequence: CASSSSGGSKYEQYF.